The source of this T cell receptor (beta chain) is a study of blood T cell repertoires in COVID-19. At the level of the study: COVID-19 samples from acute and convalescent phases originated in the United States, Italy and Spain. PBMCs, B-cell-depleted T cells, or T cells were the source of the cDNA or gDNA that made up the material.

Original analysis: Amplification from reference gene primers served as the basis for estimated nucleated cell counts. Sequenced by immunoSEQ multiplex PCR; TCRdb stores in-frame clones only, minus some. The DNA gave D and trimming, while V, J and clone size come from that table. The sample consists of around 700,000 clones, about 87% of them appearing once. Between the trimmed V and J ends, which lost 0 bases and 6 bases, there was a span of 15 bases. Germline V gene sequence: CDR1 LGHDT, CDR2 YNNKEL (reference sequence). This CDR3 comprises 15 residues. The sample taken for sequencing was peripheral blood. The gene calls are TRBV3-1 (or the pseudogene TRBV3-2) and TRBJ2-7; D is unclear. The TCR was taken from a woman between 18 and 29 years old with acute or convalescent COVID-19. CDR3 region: CASSQDNRQIPEQYF. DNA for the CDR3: TGTGCCAGCAGCCAAGATAATCGACAAATCCCCGAGCAGTACTTC.